The T cell receptor beta chain described here comes from a study of blood T cells in healthy people across ages. It was with a sample-barcoded 5' primer and a J-beta primer mix that a second PCR of roughly 6 to 11 cycles was run. TCRdb recomputed calls from the 5' RACE reads with MiXCR, one row per CDR3 protein. The table shows roughly 1,500,000 distinct CDR3 sequences, with 35% to 45% occurring only once. CDR1 MNHNS and CDR2 SASEGT come from the germline V gene. This CDR3 spans 20 amino acids. This clonotype has only a few counts. At one of its ends the junction is not consistent with the germline gene, which may arise from a read error.

This TCR came from a woman younger than 30 in good health. Sequencing was done on a sample of blood. The rearrangement joins TRBV6-1 to TRBJ2-1; the match to TRBD2 covers 12 bases. CDR3 coding DNA: TGTGCCACCAGTCATGTAGGGTCTAGCGGGAGGGCCGGGTCCTACAATGAGCAGTTCTTC. Translating gives CATSHVGSSGRAGSYNEQFF.